This passage covers 18 T cell receptor beta chains from one sample sequenced in a study of blood T cell repertoires in COVID-19. Here immunoSEQ multiplex PCR was the method, and the copy in TCRdb shows in-frame clones only, minus some. In the table there are about 61,000 clones, more than 75% of which are singletons. Sequencing was carried out using peripheral blood. The source of these receptors is a man in his sixties with acute or convalescent COVID-19.

The chain recombines TRBV5-1 with TRBJ2-5; a weak D match, TRBD1 (7 bases). The CDR3 length is 14 residues. Germline CDR1 is SGHRS and CDR2 is YFSETQ. Deletions cut 1 base from V and 6 bases from J, with 13 bases between. For the CDR3, the DNA is TGCGCCAGCAGCTTGAGACAGGGAGGTCAGACCCAGTACTTC. As protein: CASSLRQGGQTQYF.

This chain connects TRBV2 to TRBJ2-7; 12 bases are shared with TRBD1. Germline V gives CDR1 SNHLY, CDR2 FYNNEI. The junction had 13 bases not matched to a gene; V was cut back by 10 bases and J by 6 bases. The length of the CDR3 is 15 residues. In DNA form, the CDR3 reads TGTGCCACCACCGCCCTGGGACAGGGGGCCGGCGAGCAGTACTTC. It is translated as CATTALGQGAGEQYF.

This chain uses TRBV6-2 or TRBV6-3 with TRBJ2-3; 12 nucleotides align to TRBD2. The germline CDR1 and CDR2 sequences are MNHEY and SVGEGT. J gave up 5 bases and V 5 bases, and 8 bases lay outside the gene matches. The CDR3 has 16 residues. CDR3 in amino acids: CASSTLAGGPVDTQYF. Written as DNA, the CDR3 is TGTGCCAGCAGTACCCTAGCGGGGGGGCCCGTAGATACGCAGTATTTT.

This clone appeared a single time. Within the sample, other DNA sequences also encode this same CDR3. The chain uses TRBV12-3 or TRBV12-4 and TRBJ1-2, with 8 positions matching TRBD1. Germline trimming cut 5 bases from V and 3 bases from J; bases unmatched to any gene: 2. CDR3 length: 13 amino acids. CDR3 residues: CASSPDRDYGYTF. The CDR3 coding sequence is TGTGCCAGCAGTCCGGACAGGGACTATGGCTACACCTTC.

The chain carries TRBV27 and TRBJ1-6; 10 bases match TRBD1. Germline loops: CDR1 MNHEY, CDR2 SMNVEV (reference sequence). The CDR3 consists of 16 residues. After removal of 5 bases from V and 8 bases from J, the junction contained 9 bases not matched to a gene. The CDR3 nucleotides are TGTGCCAGCAGTCTTCAGACAGGGGGCTTGGATTCACCCCTCCACTTT. The encoded protein is CASSLQTGGLDSPLHF.

The V and J genes are TRBV6-6 and TRBJ1-5; D gene unclear. The germline CDR1 and CDR2 sequences are MNHNY and SVGAGI (reference sequence). Trimming removed 0 bases from V and 3 bases from J, with 9 bases in between. This CDR3 contains 15 residues. The DNA of the CDR3 is TGTGCCAGCAGTTACTCGGCAGGCATCAATCAGCCCCAGCATTTT. Translated, it gives CASSYSAGINQPQHF.

This chain's CDR3 is CASSYSDRVYEQYF. CDR3 sequence (DNA): TGTGCCAGCAGTTACTCAGACAGGGTCTACGAGCAGTACTTC. V usage is TRBV6-5 and J usage is TRBJ2-7; 7 bases match TRBD1. The V gene end was trimmed by 0 bases and the J gene end by 3 bases; junction bases not matched to a gene: 2. The germline V gene has CDR1 MNHEY and CDR2 SVGAGI. This CDR3 has 14 amino acids.

The V and J genes are TRBV18 and TRBJ1-3; 9 bases map to TRBD1. The CDR3 consists of 15 residues. V was clipped by 3 bases and J by 3 bases; unmatched bases: 3. Germline V gene lookup returns CDR1 KGHSH and CDR2 LQKENI. The CDR3 region is CASSPGTGNGNTIYF. CDR3 DNA: TGTGCCAGCTCACCCGGGACAGGGAATGGAAACACCATATATTTT. The variable domain in full, completed from reference TRBV18 and TRBJ1-3, reads NAGVMQNPRHLVRRRGQEARLRCSPMKGHSHVYWYRQLPEEGLKFMVYLQKENIIDESGMPKERFSAEFPKEGPSILRIQQVVRGDSAAYFCASSPGTGNGNTIYFGEGSWLTVV.

The chain joins TRBV10-3 to TRBJ1-5; no firm D call. From germline, CDR1 is ENHRY and CDR2 SYGVKD. This CDR3 is 12 amino acids long. V lost 5 bases to trimming and J lost 9 bases, with 11 bases between them. CDR3 in amino acids: CAISPPEGPQHF. DNA for the CDR3: TGTGCCATCAGTCCCCCGGAGGGGCCCCAGCATTTT.

The chain employs TRBV4-1 and TRBJ1-6, with D tentatively TRBD1 (5 bases). Trimming cost V 4 bases and J 4 bases, with 11 bases left between them. Germline CDR1 is MGHRA and CDR2 is YSYEKL. The CDR3 spans 15 residues. The CDR3 reads CASSPTVSYNSPLHF. The CDR3, as DNA: TGCGCCAGCAGCCCGACAGTTTCGTATAATTCACCCCTCCACTTT.

The genes are TRBV14 and TRBJ2-1; perhaps TRBD1 as D (5 bases). The germline V gene has CDR1 SGHDN and CDR2 FVKESK. There are 13 residues in the CDR3. V was trimmed by 2 bases and J by 9 bases, leaving 11 bases between them. CDR3 amino acids: CASSQTRGSEQFF. CDR3 in DNA: TGTGCCAGCAGCCAAACAAGGGGAAGTGAGCAGTTCTTC.

This CDR3 is CASRDRGGGNTIYF. The CDR3 bases are TGTGCCAGCAGGGACAGGGGGGGTGGAAACACCATATATTTT. The chain uses TRBV2 and TRBJ1-3, with 10 bases identical to TRBD1. Germline loops: CDR1 SNHLY, CDR2 FYNNEI. This CDR3 contains 14 residues. The junction had 2 bases not matched to a gene; V was cut back by 6 bases and J by 3 bases.

The J gene is TRBJ1-4, the V gene TRBV7-8; TRBD1 matches 8 bases. From germline, CDR1 is SGHVS and CDR2 FQNEAQ. J lost 8 bases, V lost 2 bases, and 10 bases had no gene match. The CDR3 contains 16 residues. This CDR3 is CASSLLQVDRVEKLFF. CDR3 nucleotides: TGTGCCAGCAGCTTACTTCAGGTGGACAGGGTCGAAAAACTGTTTTTT.

The V call is TRBV3-1 (or the pseudogene TRBV3-2), the J call TRBJ2-2; D ambiguous. Trimming cost V 1 base and J 5 bases, with 5 bases left between them. The germline CDR1 and CDR2 sequences are LGHDT and YNNKEL (reference sequence). The CDR3 totals 13 residues. CDR3 sequence: CASSQAFTGELFF. The CDR3 DNA reads as TGTGCCAGCAGCCAAGCCTTTACCGGGGAGCTGTTTTTT.

Only one count was recorded for this clone. The chain is built from TRBV6-5 and TRBJ1-1, with D perhaps matching TRBD1 (5 bases). The CDR3 totals 14 residues. V lost 8 bases and J 1 base, leaving 14 bases between the germline ends. The germline V gene encodes CDR1 MNHEY and CDR2 SVGAGI. CDR3 loop: CASVPDIRNTEAFF. Here the CDR3 DNA reads TGTGCCAGCGTTCCGGACATACGGAACACTGAAGCTTTCTTT.

The gene calls are TRBV6-5 and TRBJ1-2; 7 bases are a match to TRBD1. With V trimmed by 6 bases and J by 8 bases, 9 bases remained unmatched. Germline V gene lookup returns CDR1 MNHEY and CDR2 SVGAGI. There are 13 residues in the CDR3. The CDR3 coding sequence is TGTGCCAGCAGAGACAGGGCCCTAGGAGGCTACACCTTC. Its translation is CASRDRALGGYTF.

The chain combines TRBV4-3 with TRBJ1-1, with 8 bases identical to TRBD1. The J segment lost 4 bases and the V segment lost 0 bases, leaving 4 bases of the junction unmatched. CDR1 is LGHNA, CDR2 YSLEER, per germline. The CDR3 contains 15 residues. Here the CDR3 reads CASSQDWTGTTEAFF. The CDR3 DNA sequence: TGCGCCAGCAGCCAAGATTGGACAGGGACCACTGAAGCTTTCTTT.

V usage is TRBV3-1 (or the pseudogene TRBV3-2) and J usage is TRBJ2-5, with 7 bases aligning to TRBD1. The germline V gene has CDR1 LGHDT and CDR2 YNNKEL (reference sequence). V shed 7 bases, J shed 5 bases, and the junction held 10 bases outside the gene matches. The CDR3 has 14 amino acids. In nucleotides, the CDR3 is TGTGCCAGCACCATACAGGGGTTTCCGGAGACCCAGTACTTC. Residues: CASTIQGFPETQYF.